The present T cell receptor beta chain was sequenced within a study of human T cells and chemical hapten exposure. Study conclusions and caveats: TCRs above 1 in 1000 frequency did not change with DPC sensitization.

The sample holds a few counts of this clonotype. Its target is not known. Time point here: patch test 2, 6 weeks after DPC sensitization. The treatment: therapeutic diphenylcyclopropenone sensitization with weekly scalp DPC. The CDR3 has 13 amino acids. Germline lookup yields CDR1 SQVTM and CDR2 ANQGSEA. One entry per CDR3 protein results from TCRdb running MiXCR on the RACE reads. Among over 130,000 distinct CDR3 sequences listed, about 12% were seen once. The chain recombines TRBV29-1 with TRBJ2-1; D may match TRBD1 or TRBD2 (5 bases each). The sequence derives from a woman between 50 and 59 years old with alopecia areata. Some clones in this sample may be carry-over from other donors' samples. This specimen consisted of whole blood, obtained in connection with sensitization to the hapten diphenylcyclopropenone (DPC). The CDR3 sequence: CIVGAPTSNEQFF. The CDR3 nucleotides read TGCATCGTCGGGGCCCCAACGAGCAATGAGCAGTTCTTC.